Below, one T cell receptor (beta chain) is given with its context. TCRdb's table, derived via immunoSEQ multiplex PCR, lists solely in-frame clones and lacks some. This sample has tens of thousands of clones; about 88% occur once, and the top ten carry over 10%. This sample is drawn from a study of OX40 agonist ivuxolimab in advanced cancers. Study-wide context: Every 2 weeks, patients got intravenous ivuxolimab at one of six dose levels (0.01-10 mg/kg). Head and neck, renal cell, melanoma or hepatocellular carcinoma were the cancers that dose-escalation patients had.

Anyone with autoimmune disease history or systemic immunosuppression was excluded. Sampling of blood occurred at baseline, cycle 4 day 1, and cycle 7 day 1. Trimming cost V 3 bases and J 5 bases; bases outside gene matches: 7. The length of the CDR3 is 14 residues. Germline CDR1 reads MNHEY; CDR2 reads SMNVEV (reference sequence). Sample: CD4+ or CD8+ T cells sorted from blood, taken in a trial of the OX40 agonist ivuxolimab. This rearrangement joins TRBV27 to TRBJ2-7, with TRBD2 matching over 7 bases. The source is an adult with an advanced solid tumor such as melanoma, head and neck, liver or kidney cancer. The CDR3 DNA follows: TGTGCCAGCAGTTTGGGAGGGGTGGGGAACGAGCAGTACTTC. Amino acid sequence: CASSLGGVGNEQYF.